This is a list of T cell receptor beta chains from one sample in a study of blood T cell repertoires in COVID-19. Produced via immunoSEQ multiplex PCR; TCRdb's table is partial and in-frame only. The sample shows about 63,000 clones, about four fifths of them seen only once. The sample comprised peripheral blood. These TCRs come from a human donor in a cohort sampled during active COVID-19. CDR3s include the opening cysteine and the closing phenylalanine or tryptophan. Each record gives: clone size, J gene, V gene, D gene, CDR3 protein, CDR3 DNA. A D gene is named only where the DNA matches it firmly. A row's size may be missing; if present it is once, few, many or a size class.

>.|TRBJ2-1|TRBV5-1|TRBD2
CASSLLAGGPHEQFF
TGCGCCAGCAGCTTGCTAGCGGGGGGCCCTCATGAGCAGTTCTTC
>.|TRBJ2-1|TRBV9|.
CASSVGLASSYNEQFF
TGTGCCAGCAGCGTAGGTCTAGCGAGCTCCTACAATGAGCAGTTCTTC
>.|TRBJ2-5|TRBV7-2|TRBD1
CASSYAGTGKETQYF
TGTGCCAGCAGCTACGCCGGGACAGGCAAAGAGACCCAGTACTTC
>.|TRBJ1-2|TRBV18|.
CASSPPSQGPNYGYTF
TGTGCCAGCTCACCACCGTCCCAGGGGCCAAACTATGGCTACACCTTC
>.|TRBJ1-1|TRBV7-8|.
CASSFYSGNTEAFF
TGTGCCAGCAGCTTTTACTCAGGGAACACTGAAGCTTTCTTT
>once|TRBJ2-3|TRBV18|TRBD2
CASSPPSGRASDTQYF
TGTGCCAGCTCGCCTCCTAGCGGGAGGGCTTCAGATACGCAGTATTTT
>.|TRBJ2-6|TRBV7-9|TRBD2
CASSVSGRASGANVLTF
TGTGCCAGCAGCGTTAGCGGGAGGGCCTCTGGGGCCAACGTCCTGACTTTC
>.|TRBJ1-1|TRBV9|.
CASSVGDTVNTEAFF
TGTGCCAGCAGCGTAGGGGACACAGTGAACACTGAAGCTTTCTTT
>.|TRBJ1-1|TRBV5-1|.
CASTSTSYMNTEAFF
TGCGCCAGCACCTCGACAAGCTACATGAACACTGAAGCTTTCTTT
>.|TRBJ1-1|TRBV4-2|TRBD1
CASSQDRGYLNTEAFF
TGTGCCAGCAGCCAGGACAGGGGCTACTTGAACACTGAAGCTTTCTTT
>.|TRBJ1-2|TRBV19|.
CASGATGPGSYTF
TGTGCCAGTGGGGCGACAGGACCCGGGAGCTACACCTTC
>.|TRBJ2-3|TRBV29-1|.
CSVEGQGTDTQYF
TGCAGCGTTGAAGGACAGGGCACAGATACGCAGTATTTT
>.|TRBJ2-1|TRBV5-1|TRBD1
CASSLIGQGSYNEQFF
TGCGCCAGCAGCTTGATCGGACAGGGCTCCTACAATGAGCAGTTCTTC
>.|TRBJ1-2|TRBV2|.
CASILRGIDGYTF
TGTGCCAGCATCCTTCGAGGTATCGATGGCTACACCTTC
>once|TRBJ2-7|TRBV3-1/TRBV3-2|TRBD2
CASSRAGGPHEQYF
TGTGCCAGCAGCCGGGCGGGGGGGCCCCACGAGCAGTACTTC
>.|TRBJ1-5|TRBV2|TRBD1
CASSRTGGGQPQHF
TGTGCCAGCAGTAGGACAGGGGGCGGGCAGCCCCAGCATTTT
>.|TRBJ2-3|TRBV7-7|TRBD2
CASSPAGGHGDTQYF
TGTGCCAGCAGCCCAGCGGGGGGGCATGGAGATACGCAGTATTTT
>.|TRBJ1-4|TRBV7-2|TRBD1
CASSFTRGTGVNEKLFF
TGTGCCAGCAGCTTCACTAGGGGGACAGGGGTTAATGAAAAACTGTTTTTT
>few|TRBJ2-3|TRBV2|.
CASRKNRDTDTQYF
TGTGCCAGCAGGAAAAACCGGGACACAGATACGCAGTATTTT
>once|TRBJ2-3|TRBV7-9|TRBD2
CASSFTGGPDTQYF
TGTGCCAGCAGCTTCACGGGAGGGCCGGATACGCAGTATTTT
>.|TRBJ1-1|TRBV5-6|.
CASRNGRGLMNTEAFF
TGTGCCAGCAGAAACGGGCGGGGATTAATGAACACTGAAGCTTTCTTT
>.|TRBJ2-1|TRBV28|TRBD1
CASSGWTGSYNEQFF
TGTGCCAGCAGTGGATGGACAGGGTCCTACAATGAGCAGTTCTTC
>.|TRBJ2-6|TRBV6-5|TRBD1
CASRTDRRMVLTF
TGTGCCAGCAGAACGGACAGGAGAATGGTCCTGACTTTC
>once|TRBJ2-3|TRBV5-1|.
CASSSGEGTDTQYF
TGCGCCAGCAGCTCGGGGGAGGGCACAGATACGCAGTATTTT
>.|TRBJ1-2|TRBV5-6|.
CASSPGGYGYTF
TGTGCCAGCAGCCCGGGTGGCTATGGCTACACCTTC
>.|TRBJ2-7|TRBV19|TRBD1
CASSIAGTGYEQYF
TGTGCCAGTAGTATCGCCGGGACAGGGTATGAGCAGTACTTC
>.|TRBJ2-2|TRBV30|.
CAWTQGRSSPGELFF
TGTGCCTGGACTCAGGGCAGGTCCAGCCCCGGGGAGCTGTTTTTT
>medium-sized|TRBJ1-1|TRBV15|.
CATSREKGVNTEAFF
TGTGCCACCAGCAGAGAAAAGGGGGTGAACACTGAAGCTTTCTTT
>.|TRBJ1-2|TRBV30|TRBD1
CAGPDRGGYGYTF
TGTGCCGGCCCGGACAGGGGAGGCTATGGCTACACCTTC
>.|TRBJ2-5|TRBV19|.
CASSIDVRGTQYF
TGTGCCAGTAGTATAGATGTTCGGGGGACCCAGTACTTC
>.|TRBJ1-6|TRBV28|TRBD1
CASRDPGQGFSNSPLHF
TGTGCCAGCAGAGACCCGGGACAGGGGTTTTCTAATTCACCCCTCCACTTT
>once|TRBJ2-7|TRBV5-5|.
CASSFRGPVGAYEQYF
TGTGCCAGCAGCTTCAGGGGTCCAGTGGGCGCCTACGAGCAGTACTTC
>.|TRBJ1-1|TRBV5-1|.
CASSLGGFGTEAFF
TGCGCCAGCAGCTTGGGAGGCTTTGGGACTGAAGCTTTCTTT
>.|TRBJ1-6|TRBV30|TRBD1
CAWSAGTGFSPLHF
TGTGCCTGGAGTGCGGGGACAGGGTTTTCACCCCTCCACTTT
>.|TRBJ2-3|TRBV5-1|TRBD2
CASSPRGSGAGDTQYF
TGCGCCAGCAGCCCCCGGGGTAGCGGGGCGGGAGATACGCAGTATTTT
>.|TRBJ2-7|TRBV6-5|TRBD2
CASSYDFGGANEQYF
TGTGCCAGCAGTTACGACTTCGGGGGGGCAAACGAGCAGTACTTC
>few|TRBJ1-2|TRBV12-5|.
CASGSEGVSNYGYTF
TGTGCTAGTGGTTCGGAAGGGGTGTCTAACTATGGCTACACCTTC
>.|TRBJ2-7|TRBV6-1|.
CASSERGEQYF
TGTGCCAGCAGTGAGCGTGGCGAGCAGTACTTC
>.|TRBJ1-2|TRBV7-2|.
CASSSTGMNYGYTF
TGTGCCAGCAGCTCGACCGGGATGAACTATGGCTACACCTTC
>.|TRBJ1-2|TRBV29-1|TRBD1
CSGVRGEGYTF
TGCAGCGGGGTCAGGGGGGAGGGCTACACCTTC
>once|TRBJ2-5|TRBV5-1|TRBD2
CASSFGGSGGRTQYF
TGCGCCAGCAGCTTTGGGGGTAGCGGGGGACGGACCCAGTACTTC
>.|TRBJ1-4|TRBV12-3/TRBV12-4|.
CASRGRNNEKLFF
TGTGCCAGCAGGGGGCGCAATAATGAAAAACTGTTTTTT
>.|TRBJ1-1|TRBV5-1|.
CASSLGQSNTEAFF
TGCGCCAGCAGCTTGGGACAGAGTAACACTGAAGCTTTCTTT
>few|TRBJ1-1|TRBV21-1|.
CASSKVWDRGSGMNTEAFF
TGTGCCAGCAGCAAAGTTTGGGACAGGGGATCTGGGATGAACACTGAAGCTTTCTTT
>.|TRBJ2-6|TRBV4-2|.
CASSPVGGGSTGANVLTF
TGTGCCAGCAGCCCCGTAGGAGGGGGCAGCACTGGGGCCAACGTCCTGACTTTC
>.|TRBJ2-2|TRBV5-1|.
CASSIGTTNTGELFF
TGCGCCAGCAGCATAGGGACAACTAACACCGGGGAGCTGTTTTTT
>once|TRBJ1-2|TRBV10-3|TRBD1
CAISRQGAEDYGYTF
TGTGCCATCTCGAGACAGGGGGCAGAGGACTATGGCTACACCTTC
>few|TRBJ2-5|TRBV2|.
CASSEARIGNLLQETQYF
TGTGCCAGCAGTGAAGCGCGTATCGGGAACCTACTCCAAGAGACCCAGTACTTC